This T cell receptor (beta chain) was recorded in a study of T cell changes during pregnancy in multiple sclerosis. The J segment lost 7 bases and the V segment lost 4 bases, leaving 6 bases of the junction unmatched. The CDR3 is 15 residues long. CDR1 is SGHNT, CDR2 YYREEE, per germline (reference sequence). Produced via immunoSEQ multiplex PCR; TCRdb's table is partial and in-frame only. The profile shows under 35,000 clones, 85% to 90% of them singletons. This chain connects TRBV5-4 to TRBJ2-1; 12 nucleotides align to TRBD2. Here the sequenced sample was CD8+ T cells from peripheral blood mononuclear cells, taken after pregnancy. The receptor comes from a female donor with multiple sclerosis, enrolled in a pregnancy study. The CDR3: CASSPSGGAGNEQFF. CDR3 bases: TGTGCCAGCAGCCCTAGCGGGGGGGCGGGGAATGAGCAGTTCTTC.